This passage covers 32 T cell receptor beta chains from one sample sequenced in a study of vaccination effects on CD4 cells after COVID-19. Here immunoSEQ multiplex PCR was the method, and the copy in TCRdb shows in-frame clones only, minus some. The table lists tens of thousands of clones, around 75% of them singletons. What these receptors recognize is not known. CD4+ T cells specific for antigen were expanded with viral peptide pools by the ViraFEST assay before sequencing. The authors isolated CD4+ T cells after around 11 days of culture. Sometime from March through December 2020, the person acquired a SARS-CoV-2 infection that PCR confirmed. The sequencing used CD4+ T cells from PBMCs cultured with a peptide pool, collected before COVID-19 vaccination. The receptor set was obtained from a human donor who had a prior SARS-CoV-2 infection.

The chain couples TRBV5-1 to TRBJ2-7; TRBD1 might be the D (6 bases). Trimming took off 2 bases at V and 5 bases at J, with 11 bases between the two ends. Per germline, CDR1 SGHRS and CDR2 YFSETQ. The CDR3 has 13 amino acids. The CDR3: CASSFTGMDEQYF. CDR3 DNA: TGCGCCAGCAGCTTTACAGGGATGGACGAGCAGTACTTC.

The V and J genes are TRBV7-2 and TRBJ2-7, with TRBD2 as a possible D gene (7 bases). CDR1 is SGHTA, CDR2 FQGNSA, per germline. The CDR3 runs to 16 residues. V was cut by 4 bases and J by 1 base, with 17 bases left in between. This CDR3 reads CASSWGRGRLSYEQYF. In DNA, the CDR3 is TGTGCCAGCAGCTGGGGGCGGGGGAGACTTTCCTACGAGCAGTACTTC.

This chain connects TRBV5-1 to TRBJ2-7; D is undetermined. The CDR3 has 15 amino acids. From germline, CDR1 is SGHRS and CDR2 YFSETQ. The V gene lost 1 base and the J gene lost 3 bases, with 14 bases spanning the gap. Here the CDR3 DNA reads TGCGCCAGCAGCTTGTCAGACCCAGGAAACTACGAGCAGTACTTC. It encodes CASSLSDPGNYEQYF.

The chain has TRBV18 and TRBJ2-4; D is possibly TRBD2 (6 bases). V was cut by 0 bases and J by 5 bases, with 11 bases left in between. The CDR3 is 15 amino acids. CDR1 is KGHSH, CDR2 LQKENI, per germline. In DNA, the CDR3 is TGTGCCAGCTCACCACCGGGCTGGGAGGAAAACATTCAGTACTTC. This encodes CASSPPGWEENIQYF.

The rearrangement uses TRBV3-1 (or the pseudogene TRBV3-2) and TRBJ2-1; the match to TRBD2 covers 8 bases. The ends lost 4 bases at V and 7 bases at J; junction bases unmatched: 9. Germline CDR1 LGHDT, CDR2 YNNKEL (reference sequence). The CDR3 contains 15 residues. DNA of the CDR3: TGTGCCAGCAGCCCCCTCGGGGGGGCCTTTAATGAGCAGTTCTTC. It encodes CASSPLGGAFNEQFF.

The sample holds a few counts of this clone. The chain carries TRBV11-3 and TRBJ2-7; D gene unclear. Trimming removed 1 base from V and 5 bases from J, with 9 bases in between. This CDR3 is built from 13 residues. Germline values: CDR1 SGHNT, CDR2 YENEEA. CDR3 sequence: CASSLGGPDEQYF. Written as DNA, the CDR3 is TGTGCCAGCAGCTTAGGGGGTCCCGACGAGCAGTACTTC.

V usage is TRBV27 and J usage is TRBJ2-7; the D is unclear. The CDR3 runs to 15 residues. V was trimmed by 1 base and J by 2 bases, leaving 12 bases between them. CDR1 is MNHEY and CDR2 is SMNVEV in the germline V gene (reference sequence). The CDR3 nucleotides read TGTGCCAGCAGTTTATATGGCAGACTTACCTACGAGCAGTACTTC. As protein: CASSLYGRLTYEQYF.

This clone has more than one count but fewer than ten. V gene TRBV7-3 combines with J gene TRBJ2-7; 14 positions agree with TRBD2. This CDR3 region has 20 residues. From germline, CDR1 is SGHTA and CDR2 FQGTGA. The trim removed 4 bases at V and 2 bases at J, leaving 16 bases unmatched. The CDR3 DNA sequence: TGTGCCAGCAGCTCCTTCGATCGACTGGGGACTAGCGGGGGCACCTACGAGCAGTACTTC. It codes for CASSSFDRLGTSGGTYEQYF. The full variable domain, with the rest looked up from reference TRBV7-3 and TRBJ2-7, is GAGVSQTPSNKVTEKGKYVELRCDPISGHTALYWYRQSLGQGPEFLIYFQGTGAADDSGLPNDRFFAVRPEGSVSTLKIQRTERGDSAVYLCASSSFDRLGTSGGTYEQYFGPGTRLTVT.

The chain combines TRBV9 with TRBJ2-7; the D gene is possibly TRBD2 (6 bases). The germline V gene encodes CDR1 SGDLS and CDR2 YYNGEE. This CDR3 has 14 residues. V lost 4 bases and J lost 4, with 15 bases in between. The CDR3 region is CASSKEGDTYEQYF. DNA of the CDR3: TGTGCCAGCAGCAAGGAGGGAGATACTTACGAGCAGTACTTC.

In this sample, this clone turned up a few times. The CDR3 region is CASSRDSHNEQFF. The CDR3 DNA sequence: TGCGCCAGCAGTCGGGACAGCCACAATGAGCAGTTCTTC. This chain links TRBV5-1 with TRBJ2-1, with 7 bases fitting TRBD1. V lost 5 bases and J lost 5; bases outside the gene matches: 4. The CDR3 runs to 13 residues. CDR1 is SGHRS and CDR2 is YFSETQ in the germline V gene.

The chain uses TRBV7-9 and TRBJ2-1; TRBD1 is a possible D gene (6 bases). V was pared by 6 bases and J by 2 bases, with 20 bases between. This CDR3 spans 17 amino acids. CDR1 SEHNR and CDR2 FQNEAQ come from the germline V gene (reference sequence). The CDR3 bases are TGTGCCAGCAGAAATCAGAAGAATCAGGGGACCTACAATGAGCAGTTCTTC. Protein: CASRNQKNQGTYNEQFF.

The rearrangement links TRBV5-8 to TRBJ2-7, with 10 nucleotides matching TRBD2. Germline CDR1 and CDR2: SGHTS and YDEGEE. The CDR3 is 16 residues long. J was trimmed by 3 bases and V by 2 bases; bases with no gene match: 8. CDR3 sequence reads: CASSLRVASGSYEQYF. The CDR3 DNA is TGTGCCAGCAGCTTAAGGGTTGCTAGCGGGAGCTACGAGCAGTACTTC.

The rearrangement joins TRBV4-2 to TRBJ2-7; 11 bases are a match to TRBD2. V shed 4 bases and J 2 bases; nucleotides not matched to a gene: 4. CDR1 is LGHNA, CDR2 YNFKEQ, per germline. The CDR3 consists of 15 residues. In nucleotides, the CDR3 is TGTGCCAGCAGCCCATTAGCGGGGGGGCCCTACGAGCAGTACTTC. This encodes CASSPLAGGPYEQYF.

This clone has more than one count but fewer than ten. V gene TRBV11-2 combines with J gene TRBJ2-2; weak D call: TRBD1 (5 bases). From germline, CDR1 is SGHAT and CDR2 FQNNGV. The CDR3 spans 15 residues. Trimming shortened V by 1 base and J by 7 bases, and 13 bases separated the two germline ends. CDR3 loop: CASSLAILRGGELFF. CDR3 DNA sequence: TGTGCCAGCAGCTTAGCCATTTTAAGGGGCGGGGAGCTGTTTTTT. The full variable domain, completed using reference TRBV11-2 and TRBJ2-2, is EAGVAQSPRYKIIEKRQSVAFWCNPISGHATLYWYQQILGQGPKLLIQFQNNGVVDDSQLPKDRFSAERLKGVDSTLKIQPAKLEDSAVYLCASSLAILRGGELFFGEGSRLTVL.

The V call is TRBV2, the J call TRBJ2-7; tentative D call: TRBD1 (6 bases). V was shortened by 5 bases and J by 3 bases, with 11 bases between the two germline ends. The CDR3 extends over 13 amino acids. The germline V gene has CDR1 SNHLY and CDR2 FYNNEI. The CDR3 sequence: CASSSGQSYEQYF. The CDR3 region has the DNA TGTGCCAGCAGTTCCGGACAGAGCTACGAGCAGTACTTC.

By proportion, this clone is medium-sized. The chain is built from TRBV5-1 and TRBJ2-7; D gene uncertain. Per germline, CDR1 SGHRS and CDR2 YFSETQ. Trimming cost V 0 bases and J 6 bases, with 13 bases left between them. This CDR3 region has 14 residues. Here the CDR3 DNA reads TGCGCCAGCAGCTTGGTTGGGTTCGGTGGCGAGCAGTACTTC. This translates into CASSLVGFGGEQYF.

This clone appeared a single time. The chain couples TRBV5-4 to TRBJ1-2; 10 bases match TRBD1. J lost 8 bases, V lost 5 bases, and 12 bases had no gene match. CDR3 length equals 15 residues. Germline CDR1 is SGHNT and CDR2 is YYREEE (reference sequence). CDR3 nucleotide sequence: TGTGCCAGCAGGGTCTTTATGGGACAGGGGTTCGGCTACACCTTC. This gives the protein CASRVFMGQGFGYTF.

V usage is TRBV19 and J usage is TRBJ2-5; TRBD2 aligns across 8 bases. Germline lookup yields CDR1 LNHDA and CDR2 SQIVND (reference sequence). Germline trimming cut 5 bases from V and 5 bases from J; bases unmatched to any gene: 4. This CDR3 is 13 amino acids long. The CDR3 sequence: CASSPRLAETQYF. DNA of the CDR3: TGTGCCAGTAGTCCTCGACTAGCGGAGACCCAGTACTTC.

The CDR3 DNA reads as TGTGCCAGCAGCAGGAGTGGGGGAACCGATAATTCACCCCTCCACTTT. Its protein product is CASSRSGGTDNSPLHF. J is TRBJ1-6 and V is TRBV5-4; maybe TRBD1 (5 bases). CDR3 length: 16 residues. The germline V gene encodes CDR1 SGHNT and CDR2 YYREEE (reference sequence). V shed 4 bases and J shed 5 bases, with 16 bases lying between them.

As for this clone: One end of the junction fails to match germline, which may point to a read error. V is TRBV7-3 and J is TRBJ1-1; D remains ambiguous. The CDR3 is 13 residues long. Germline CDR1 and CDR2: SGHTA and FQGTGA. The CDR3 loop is CASSITSGTTAFF. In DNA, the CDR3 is TGTGCCAGCAGCATAACTTCGGGTACGACAGCTTTCTTT. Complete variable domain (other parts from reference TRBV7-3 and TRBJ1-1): GAGVSQTPSNKVTEKGKYVELRCDPISGHTALYWYRQSLGQGPEFLIYFQGTGAADDSGLPNDRFFAVRPEGSVSTLKIQRTERGDSAVYLCASSITSGTTAFFGQGTRLTVV.

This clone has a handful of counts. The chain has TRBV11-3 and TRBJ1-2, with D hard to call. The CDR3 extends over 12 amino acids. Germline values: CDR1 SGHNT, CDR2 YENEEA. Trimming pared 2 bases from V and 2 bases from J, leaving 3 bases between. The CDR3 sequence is CASSLRNYGYTF. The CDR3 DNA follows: TGTGCCAGCAGCTTACGCAACTATGGCTACACCTTC.

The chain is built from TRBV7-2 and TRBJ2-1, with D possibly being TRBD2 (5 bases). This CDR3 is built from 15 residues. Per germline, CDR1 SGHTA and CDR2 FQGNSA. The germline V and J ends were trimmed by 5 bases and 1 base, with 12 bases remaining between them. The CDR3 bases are TGTGCCAGCAGCCGGATAGCGTCGTCCTACAATGAGCAGTTCTTC. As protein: CASSRIASSYNEQFF.

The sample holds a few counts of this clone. CDR3 in DNA: TGTGCCAGCAGCCAGACAGGGGTCAATTCACCCCTCCACTTT. It translates to CASSQTGVNSPLHF. The chain combines TRBV7-3 with TRBJ1-6; 8 nucleotides line up with TRBD1. The CDR3 covers 14 residues. The J segment lost 7 bases and the V segment lost 5 bases, leaving 4 bases of the junction unmatched. Germline V CDR1 and CDR2: SGHTA, FQGTGA. Drawing the rest from reference TRBV7-3 and TRBJ1-6, the complete variable domain is GAGVSQTPSNKVTEKGKYVELRCDPISGHTALYWYRQSLGQGPEFLIYFQGTGAADDSGLPNDRFFAVRPEGSVSTLKIQRTERGDSAVYLCASSQTGVNSPLHFGNGTRLTVT.

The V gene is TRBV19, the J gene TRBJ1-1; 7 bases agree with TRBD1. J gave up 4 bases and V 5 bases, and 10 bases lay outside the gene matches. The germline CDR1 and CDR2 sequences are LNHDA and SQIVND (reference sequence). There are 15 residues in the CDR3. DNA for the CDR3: TGTGCCAGTAGTGCCGAGAGACAGGGACTCACTGAAGCTTTCTTT. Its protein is CASSAERQGLTEAFF.

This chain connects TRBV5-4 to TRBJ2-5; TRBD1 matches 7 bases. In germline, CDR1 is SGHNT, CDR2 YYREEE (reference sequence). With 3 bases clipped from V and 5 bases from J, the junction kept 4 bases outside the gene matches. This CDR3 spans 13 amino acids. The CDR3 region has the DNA TGTGCCAGCAGCTCAAACAGGGGCGAGACCCAGTACTTC. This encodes CASSSNRGETQYF.

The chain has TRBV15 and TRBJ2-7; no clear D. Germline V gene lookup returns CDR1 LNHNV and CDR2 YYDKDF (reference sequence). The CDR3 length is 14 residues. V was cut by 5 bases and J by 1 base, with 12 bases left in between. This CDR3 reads CATSSLSASYEQYF. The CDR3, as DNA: TGTGCCACCAGCTCCCTCTCGGCATCCTACGAGCAGTACTTC. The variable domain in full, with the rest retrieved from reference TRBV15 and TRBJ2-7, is DAMVIQNPRYQVTQFGKPVTLSCSQTLNHNVMYWYQQKSSQAPKLLFHYYDKDFNNEADTPDNFQSRRPNTSFCFLDIRSPGLGDTAMYLCATSSLSASYEQYFGPGTRLTVT.

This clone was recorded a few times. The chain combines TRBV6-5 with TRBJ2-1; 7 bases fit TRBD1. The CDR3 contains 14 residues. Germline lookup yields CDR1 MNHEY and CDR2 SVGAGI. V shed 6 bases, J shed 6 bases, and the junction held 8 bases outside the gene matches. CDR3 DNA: TGTGCCAGCAGATTCTCCCGGACAGGCAATGAGCAGTTCTTC. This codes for CASRFSRTGNEQFF.

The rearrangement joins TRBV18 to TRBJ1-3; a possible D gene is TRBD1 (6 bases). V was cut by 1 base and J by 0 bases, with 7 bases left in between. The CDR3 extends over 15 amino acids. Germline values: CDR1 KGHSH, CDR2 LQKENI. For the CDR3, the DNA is TGTGCCAGCTCACCACAGGGGGTCTCTGGAAACACCATATATTTT. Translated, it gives CASSPQGVSGNTIYF.

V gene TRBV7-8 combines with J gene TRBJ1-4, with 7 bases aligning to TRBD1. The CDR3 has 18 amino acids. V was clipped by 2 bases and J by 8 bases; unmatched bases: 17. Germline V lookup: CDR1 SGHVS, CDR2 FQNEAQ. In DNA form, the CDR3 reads TGTGCCAGCAGCTTAATGCGACAGGGTTGGGAGGGCGGGGAAAAACTGTTTTTT. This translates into CASSLMRQGWEGGEKLFF.

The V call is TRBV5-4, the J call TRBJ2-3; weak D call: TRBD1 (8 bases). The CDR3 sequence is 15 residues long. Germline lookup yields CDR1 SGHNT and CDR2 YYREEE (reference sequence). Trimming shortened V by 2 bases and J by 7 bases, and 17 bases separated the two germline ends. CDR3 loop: CASSLQGGGFNTQYF. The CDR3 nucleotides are TGTGCCAGCAGCTTACAGGGGGGGGGTTTTAATACGCAGTATTTT.

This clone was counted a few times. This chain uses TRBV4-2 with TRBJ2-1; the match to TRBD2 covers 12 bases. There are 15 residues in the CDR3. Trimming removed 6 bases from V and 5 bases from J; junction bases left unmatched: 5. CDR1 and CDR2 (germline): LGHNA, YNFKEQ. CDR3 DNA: TGTGCCAGCAGTCTAGCGGGAGGGCTGAACAATGAGCAGTTCTTC. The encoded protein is CASSLAGGLNNEQFF.

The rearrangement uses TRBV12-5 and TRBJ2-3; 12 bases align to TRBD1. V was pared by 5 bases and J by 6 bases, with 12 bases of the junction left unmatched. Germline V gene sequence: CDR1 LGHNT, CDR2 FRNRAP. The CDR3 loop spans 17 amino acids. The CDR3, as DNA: TGTGCTAGTGGTCCGGGACAGGGGGCGCATTTTCCGGATACGCAGTATTTT. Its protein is CASGPGQGAHFPDTQYF.